These 14 T cell receptor beta chains came from one sample sequenced in a study of shared clonotypes between healthy human individuals. Generated by immunoSEQ multiplex PCR, the TCRdb table keeps only in-frame clones and is missing some. The repertoire includes around 940,000 clones, around three quarters of them detected once, and over 1.3% sits in the top ten. What was sequenced was memory CD4+ T cells sorted from blood. This sample's subset: CD45RA-negative fraction. The origin of the receptors is a young man in good health.

The rearrangement uses TRBV15 and TRBJ2-7, with D possibly TRBD1 on 6 matching bases. The germline V and J ends were trimmed by 5 bases and 5 bases, with 19 bases remaining between them. The CDR3 spans 15 residues. From germline, CDR1 is LNHNV and CDR2 YYDKDF (reference sequence). The CDR3 reads CATSSRTGSRNEQYF. The CDR3 coding sequence is TGTGCCACCAGCTCCCGAACAGGGTCGAGAAACGAGCAGTACTTC.

This clone showed up just a few times. The V gene is TRBV2, the J gene TRBJ2-2, with 7 bases that match TRBD1. Germline CDR1 reads SNHLY; CDR2 reads FYNNEI. This CDR3 spans 15 amino acids. The ends lost 5 bases at V and 4 bases at J; junction bases unmatched: 7. This chain's CDR3 is CASSTGTVVTGELFF. Here the CDR3 DNA reads TGTGCCAGCAGTACCGGGACAGTGGTCACCGGGGAGCTGTTTTTT.

The CDR3 sequence is CASSLGLTGTGGGAEAFF. The CDR3 coding sequence is TGTGCCAGCAGCTTAGGGCTCACCGGGACAGGGGGCGGAGCTGAAGCTTTCTTT. The gene calls are TRBV11-2 and TRBJ1-1; 12 bases line up with TRBD1. The CDR3 is 18 residues long. After removal of 1 base from V and 6 bases from J, the junction contained 12 bases not matched to a gene. Germline V gene lookup returns CDR1 SGHAT and CDR2 FQNNGV.

This clone appeared a few times. V and J are TRBV7-9 and TRBJ2-5; tentatively, D is TRBD2 (6 bases). CDR1 and CDR2 from the germline V gene are SEHNR and FQNEAQ (reference sequence). The germline V and J ends were trimmed by 1 base and 1 base, with 10 bases remaining between them. CDR3 size: 15 residues. The CDR3 loop reads CASSLGISGQETQYF. Here the CDR3 DNA reads TGTGCCAGCAGCTTAGGGATTAGCGGCCAAGAGACCCAGTACTTC. The full variable domain, with the rest looked up from reference TRBV7-9 and TRBJ2-5, is DTGVSQNPRHKITKRGQNVTFRCDPISEHNRLYWYRQTLGQGPEFLTYFQNEAQLEKSRLLSDRFSAERPKGSFSTLEIQRTEQGDSAMYLCASSLGISGQETQYFGPGTRLLVL.

The chain employs TRBV6-1 and TRBJ1-5; D is unresolved. With 6 bases removed from V and 7 bases from J, the gap between germline ends came to 13 bases. Germline V gene sequence: CDR1 MNHNS, CDR2 SASEGT. This CDR3 contains 13 residues. The CDR3 DNA sequence: TGTGCCAGCAGCCTCTCAACCTACCAGCCCCAGCATTTT. Translating it yields CASSLSTYQPQHF.

V gene TRBV5-6 combines with J gene TRBJ1-2; 9 bases fit TRBD1. The J segment lost 4 bases and the V segment lost 2 bases, leaving 6 bases of the junction unmatched. The length of the CDR3 is 15 residues. Germline CDR1 reads SGHDT; CDR2 reads YYEEEE. CDR3 protein: CASSFPGQGAYGYTF. The CDR3 DNA reads as TGTGCCAGCAGCTTTCCGGGACAGGGAGCCTATGGCTACACCTTC.

V gene TRBV7-2 combines with J gene TRBJ2-3; 13 positions agree with TRBD2. Per the germline V gene, CDR1 is SGHTA and CDR2 is FQGNSA. V trimming: 5 bases; J trimming: 0 bases; junction bases outside the gene matches: 2. This CDR3 contains 16 residues. CDR3 in amino acids: CASSTSGRASTDTQYF. The CDR3 DNA sequence: TGTGCCAGCAGCACTAGCGGGAGGGCTAGCACAGATACGCAGTATTTT.

This chain joins TRBV28 and TRBJ1-2; 7 bases line up with TRBD1. CDR3 length equals 16 residues. The V and J ends lost 4 bases and 4 bases, in that order; junction bases with no gene match: 12. Germline V gene lookup returns CDR1 MDHEN and CDR2 SYDVKM. Here the CDR3 reads CASSSEGAGASYGYTF. The CDR3 DNA reads as TGTGCCAGCAGTTCTGAGGGGGCAGGGGCATCCTATGGCTACACCTTC.

CDR3 bases: TGTGCCAGCAGCTCGGGGCTAGCGGGAAATACGCAGTATTTT. It yields the protein CASSSGLAGNTQYF. The V call is TRBV5-6, the J call TRBJ2-3; 9 bases align to TRBD2. Germline CDR1 reads SGHDT; CDR2 reads YYEEEE. With V trimmed by 3 bases and J by 7 bases, 6 bases remained unmatched. The CDR3 is 14 residues long.

This clone was detected ten times or more. The CDR3 reads CASSLVAPNSPLHF. DNA for the CDR3: TGTGCCAGCAGCTTAGTCGCTCCCAATTCACCCCTCCACTTT. The genes are TRBV7-9 and TRBJ1-6, with D unclear. V lost 1 base and J 7 bases, leaving 8 bases between the germline ends. The germline V gene has CDR1 SEHNR and CDR2 FQNEAQ (reference sequence). The length of the CDR3 is 14 residues.

The CDR3 nucleotides are TGTGCCAGCAGTGATTATGGGACAGGGTACGAGCAGTACTTC. Its protein is CASSDYGTGYEQYF. The rearrangement uses TRBV25-1 and TRBJ2-7; 9 nucleotides align to TRBD1. J lost 4 bases, V lost 3 bases, and 4 bases had no gene match. This CDR3 is built from 14 residues. Per germline, CDR1 MGHDK and CDR2 SYGVNS.

The chain combines TRBV7-8 with TRBJ1-2; D ambiguous. Germline CDR1 SGHVS, CDR2 FQNEAQ. With 5 bases removed from V and 5 bases from J, the gap between germline ends came to 9 bases. There are 12 residues in the CDR3. The CDR3 reads CASSPDIYGYTF. The CDR3 DNA reads as TGTGCCAGCAGCCCTGACATTTATGGCTACACCTTC.

This chain uses TRBV7-8 with TRBJ1-1, with no clear D. CDR3 length equals 14 residues. V was pared by 0 bases and J by 6 bases, with 11 bases between. Germline CDR1 is SGHVS and CDR2 is FQNEAQ. Written as DNA, the CDR3 is TGTGCCAGCAGCTTAGCGAGGGAATTCGCTGAAGCTTTCTTT. It yields the protein CASSLAREFAEAFF.

The chain uses TRBV5-1 and TRBJ2-7, with D hard to call. Trimming cost V 4 bases and J 9 bases, with 17 bases left between them. From germline, CDR1 is SGHRS and CDR2 YFSETQ. The CDR3 loop spans 13 amino acids. CDR3 residues: CASSLADSSGQYF. The CDR3 nucleotides are TGCGCCAGCAGCCTGGCAGATTCTAGTGGGCAGTACTTC.